This TCR beta chain was observed in a study of blood T cell repertoires in COVID-19. Repertoires were generated with immunoSEQ multiplex PCR, while TCRdb's copy carries only in-frame clones and drops some. The sample has hundreds of thousands of clones, 89% seen once. V was pared by 0 bases and J by 7 bases, with 10 bases between. Germline V gene data show CDR1 as SGDLS and CDR2 as YYNGEE. The CDR3 has 13 amino acids. The TCR originated in a man between 18 and 29 years old with COVID-19, enrolled during active disease. The chain has TRBV9 and TRBJ1-2, with D perhaps TRBD1 (5 bases). Material: peripheral blood. CDR3 DNA: TGTGCCAGCAGCGTAGTAACAGGCCTTGGCTACACCTTC. This encodes CASSVVTGLGYTF.